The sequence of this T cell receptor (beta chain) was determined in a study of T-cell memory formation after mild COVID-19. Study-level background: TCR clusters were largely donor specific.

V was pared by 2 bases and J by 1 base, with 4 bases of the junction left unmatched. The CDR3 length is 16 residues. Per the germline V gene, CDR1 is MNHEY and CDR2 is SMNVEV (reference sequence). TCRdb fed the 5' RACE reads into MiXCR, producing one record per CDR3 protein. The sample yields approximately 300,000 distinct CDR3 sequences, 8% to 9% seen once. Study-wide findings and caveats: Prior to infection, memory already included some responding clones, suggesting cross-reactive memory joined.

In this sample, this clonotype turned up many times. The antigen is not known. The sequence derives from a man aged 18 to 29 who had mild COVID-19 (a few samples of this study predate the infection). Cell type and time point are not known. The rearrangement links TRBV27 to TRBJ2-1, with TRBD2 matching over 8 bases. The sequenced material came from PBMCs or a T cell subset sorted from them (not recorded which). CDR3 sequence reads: CASSLRRGDSYNEQFF. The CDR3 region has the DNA TGTGCCAGCAGTTTACGGCGGGGGGATTCCTACAATGAGCAGTTCTTC.